The 10 T cell receptor beta chains reported below all come from one sample, sequenced in a study of shared clonotypes between healthy human individuals. Produced via immunoSEQ multiplex PCR; TCRdb's table is partial and in-frame only. Of around 1.5 million clones listed, about 98% are singletons. The specimen sequenced was naive CD4+ T cells sorted from blood. Regarding subset: CD45RA+ positively selected. The source of these receptors is a man aged 25 to 45 in good health.

The V and J genes are TRBV28 and TRBJ2-2; unclear D gene. Trimming left V 4 bases short and J 6 bases short, with 6 bases between. The CDR3 loop spans 12 amino acids. Looked up from germline, CDR1 is MDHEN and CDR2 is SYDVKM. DNA of the CDR3: TGTGCCAGCAGTTCGGTGGCCGGGGAGCTGTTTTTT. Its translation: CASSSVAGELFF.

The chain employs TRBV9 and TRBJ1-2; 9 positions agree with TRBD1. Per the germline V gene, CDR1 is SGDLS and CDR2 is YYNGEE. J gave up 2 bases and V 0 bases, and 5 bases lay outside the gene matches. There are 16 residues in the CDR3. The CDR3 DNA sequence: TGTGCCAGCAGCGTAGGTACAGGGGGCCTCAACTATGGCTACACCTTC. Encoded protein: CASSVGTGGLNYGYTF. The variable domain in full, with the rest retrieved from reference TRBV9 and TRBJ1-2, is DSGVTQTPKHLITATGQRVTLRCSPRSGDLSVYWYQQSLDQGLQFLIQYYNGEERAKGNILERFSAQQFPDLHSELNLSSLELGDSALYFCASSVGTGGLNYGYTFGSGTRLTVV.

The V and J genes are TRBV5-4 and TRBJ1-2, with D possibly TRBD1 on 6 matching bases. This CDR3 has 14 amino acids. Trimming pared 1 base from V and 5 bases from J, leaving 12 bases between. Germline V gene data show CDR1 as SGHNT and CDR2 as YYREEE (reference sequence). The DNA for the CDR3 is TGTGCCAGCAGCTTGCAGGGGCGCCGATATGGCTACACCTTC. Amino acids: CASSLQGRRYGYTF.

The genes are TRBV5-5 and TRBJ2-7; a weak D match, TRBD2 (6 bases). The CDR3 totals 15 residues. V was cut by 4 bases and J by 4 bases, with 18 bases left in between. The germline gives CDR1 SGHKS, CDR2 YYEKEE (reference sequence). The CDR3 here is CASSLRDSLGYEQYF. Here the CDR3 DNA reads TGTGCCAGCAGCCTAAGGGACTCCCTGGGGTACGAGCAGTACTTC.

The rearrangement links TRBV7-6 to TRBJ2-7; 7 bases match TRBD2. The germline gives CDR1 SGHVS, CDR2 FNYEAQ. The V segment lost 0 bases and the J segment 4 bases; nucleotides outside the gene matches: 9. The CDR3 is made up of 16 amino acids. CDR3: CASSLAGLAGGYEQYF. CDR3 coding DNA: TGTGCCAGCAGCTTAGCAGGTCTAGCCGGGGGGTACGAGCAGTACTTC.

The gene calls are TRBV30 and TRBJ2-3; D not certain. This CDR3 is built from 13 residues. Per germline, CDR1 GTSNPN and CDR2 SVGIG (reference sequence). V shed 3 bases and J shed 4 bases, with 11 bases lying between them. The CDR3 sequence is CAWRTYVADTQYF. For the CDR3, the DNA is TGTGCCTGGAGGACCTATGTGGCAGATACGCAGTATTTT.

This chain uses TRBV7-6 with TRBJ2-5; the D is unclear. The CDR3 has 14 residues. V was cut by 2 bases and J by 6 bases, with 13 bases left in between. Looked up from germline, CDR1 is SGHVS and CDR2 is FNYEAQ. CDR3 residues: CASSLSPATKTQYF. The CDR3 nucleotides are TGTGCCAGCAGCTTAAGTCCGGCAACGAAGACCCAGTACTTC.

The chain joins TRBV6-5 to TRBJ1-2; 10 bases line up with TRBD1. V lost 6 bases and J lost 3; bases outside the gene matches: 4. Germline values: CDR1 MNHEY, CDR2 SVGAGI. The CDR3 is 14 amino acids. CDR3 DNA: TGTGCCAGCAGCCGACAGGGGGCGGACTATGGCTACACCTTC. It specifies CASSRQGADYGYTF.

V and J are TRBV5-6 and TRBJ1-3, with TRBD1 as a possible D gene (6 bases). V was shortened by 5 bases and J by 1 base, with 13 bases between the two germline ends. Per the germline V gene, CDR1 is SGHDT and CDR2 is YYEEEE. The CDR3 extends over 15 amino acids. CDR3 sequence: CASSHEGGSGNTIYF. For the CDR3, the DNA is TGTGCCAGCAGTCATGAAGGGGGTTCTGGAAACACCATATATTTT.

The genes are TRBV20-1 and TRBJ2-3; possible D gene TRBD1, 6 bases. The CDR3 is 10 residues long. Germline CDR1 is DFQATT and CDR2 is SNEGSKA (reference sequence). V was shortened by 5 bases and J by 10 bases, with 10 bases between the two germline ends. CDR3 DNA: TGCAGTGCTCTACAGGGACCGCAGTATTTT. It is translated as CSALQGPQYF.